These 18 T cell receptor beta chains originate from one sample sequenced in a study of response to subunit inactivated influenza vaccine. Via MiXCR, TCRdb re-called the RT-PCR reads, giving one row per CDR3 protein. The table includes about 570,000 distinct CDR3 sequences, about 10% detected once. The sequenced sample was PBMCs from blood, obtained on the day of vaccination. Every receptor here comes from a man aged 50 to 60 who received an inactivated influenza vaccine.

There are a few counts of this clonotype. The chain combines TRBV11-2 with TRBJ1-2, with D unresolved. This CDR3 contains 12 residues. Trimming removed 4 bases at V and 7 bases at J, with 10 bases between. In germline, CDR1 is SGHAT, CDR2 FQNNGV. For the CDR3, the DNA is TGTGCCAGCAGCTCCGTGGGTGGTGGCTACACCTTC. It codes for CASSSVGGGYTF.

This chain links TRBV25-1 with TRBJ2-7; 10 positions match TRBD1. The CDR3 is made up of 15 amino acids. Germline lookup yields CDR1 MGHDK and CDR2 SYGVNS. V lost 2 bases to trimming and J lost 7 bases; unmatched junction nucleotides: 8. This CDR3 is CASSEPRQGAWEQYF. CDR3 nucleotide sequence: TGTGCCAGCAGTGAACCCAGACAGGGGGCTTGGGAGCAGTACTTC.

This clonotype was observed a handful of times. This chain links TRBV25-1 with TRBJ1-2; 7 positions agree with TRBD1. The germline gives CDR1 MGHDK, CDR2 SYGVNS. V dropped 6 bases and J dropped 5; count of bases not matched to a gene: 6. The CDR3 loop spans 13 amino acids. CDR3 in amino acids: CASSRGQTYGYTF. The CDR3 nucleotides are TGTGCCAGCAGCAGGGGACAGACTTATGGCTACACCTTC.

This clonotype has just a few counts. The V gene is TRBV3-1, the J gene TRBJ2-7; 9 bases line up with TRBD2. Germline CDR1 reads LGHDT; CDR2 reads YNNKEL (reference sequence). Losses at the gene ends were 0 bases for V and 2 bases for J; bases not matched to a gene: 11. CDR3 length equals 18 residues. This CDR3 is CASSQDALIGGRAYEQYF. The CDR3 coding sequence is TGTGCCAGCAGCCAAGATGCATTAATTGGCGGGAGGGCCTACGAGCAGTACTTC.

The chain has TRBV28 and TRBJ2-1, with 13 bases fitting TRBD2. The trim removed 5 bases at V and 8 bases at J, leaving 12 bases unmatched. Germline lookup yields CDR1 MDHEN and CDR2 SYDVKM. The CDR3 has 17 residues. This CDR3 reads CASSPAGLAGVRDEQFF. CDR3 coding DNA: TGTGCCAGCAGTCCCGCCGGACTAGCGGGAGTTAGGGATGAGCAGTTCTTC. The entire variable domain, with the rest obtained from reference TRBV28 and TRBJ2-1, is as follows: DVKVTQSSRYLVKRTGEKVFLECVQDMDHENMFWYRQDPGLGLRLIYFSYDVKMKEKGDIPEGYSVSREKKERFSLILESASTNQTSMYLCASSPAGLAGVRDEQFFGPGTRLTVL.

The V call is TRBV7-9, the J call TRBJ1-4; the match to TRBD1 covers 7 bases. The CDR3 runs to 15 residues. With V trimmed by 3 bases and J by 5 bases, 6 bases remained unmatched. CDR1 and CDR2 (germline): SEHNR, FQNEAQ (reference sequence). Here the CDR3 DNA reads TGTGCCAGCAGCTTGGCGGACAGGCGGAATGAAAAACTGTTTTTT. Its protein is CASSLADRRNEKLFF.

This clonotype was counted between two and nine times. This chain connects TRBV14 to TRBJ2-5, with no clear D. This CDR3 region has 13 residues. CDR1 and CDR2 (germline): SGHDN, FVKESK. Trimming pared 1 base from V and 5 bases from J, leaving 8 bases between. The CDR3 region is CASSQGVFETQYF. In DNA, the CDR3 is TGTGCCAGCAGCCAAGGTGTTTTTGAGACCCAGTACTTC.

The chain is built from TRBV11-2 and TRBJ2-3; 9 bases agree with TRBD1. V trimming: 3 bases; J trimming: 4 bases; junction bases outside the gene matches: 5. CDR3 length: 15 residues. Germline V gene lookup returns CDR1 SGHAT and CDR2 FQNNGV. This chain's CDR3 is CASSFRDRAPDTQYF. In nucleotides, the CDR3 is TGTGCCAGCAGCTTCCGGGACAGGGCCCCAGATACGCAGTATTTT.

This clonotype was found many times. The chain links TRBV2 to TRBJ2-5; TRBD1 aligns across 12 bases. Trimming took 7 bases from V and 4 from J; bases not matched to a gene: 7. The length of the CDR3 is 15 residues. The germline CDR1 and CDR2 sequences are SNHLY and FYNNEI. CDR3 sequence reads: CASKPGQGAGETQYF. CDR3 DNA: TGTGCCAGCAAACCGGGACAGGGGGCTGGAGAGACCCAGTACTTC.

The genes are TRBV6-2 or TRBV6-3 and TRBJ2-3, with D possibly being TRBD2 (6 bases). CDR3 length: 18 amino acids. Trimming stripped 3 bases from V and 0 bases from J, with 19 bases between. Germline CDR1 MNHEY, CDR2 SVGEGT. The CDR3 nucleotides are TGTGCCAGCAGTTATCCTGACCGGCGCGGGACTAGCACAGATACGCAGTATTTT. Its protein product is CASSYPDRRGTSTDTQYF.

This chain links TRBV12-3 or TRBV12-4 with TRBJ2-7; D may be TRBD1 or TRBD2 (5 bases each). V was pared by 3 bases and J by 3 bases, with 12 bases between. There are 14 residues in the CDR3. DNA for the CDR3: TGTGCCAGCAGTTTCACTGGGACCTACTACGAGCAGTACTTC. Amino acid sequence: CASSFTGTYYEQYF.

This clonotype was counted many times. This chain links TRBV12-3 or TRBV12-4 with TRBJ2-2; maybe TRBD1 (5 bases). CDR3 size: 14 residues. V was pared by 1 base and J by 6 bases, with 9 bases between. This CDR3 is CASSLEGAPGELFF. The CDR3, as DNA: TGTGCCAGCAGTTTAGAAGGGGCCCCCGGGGAGCTGTTTTTT.

The CDR3 is CASSLESLGNNEQFF. The CDR3 bases are TGTGCCAGCAGTTTAGAGTCTCTCGGGAACAATGAGCAGTTCTTC. The chain combines TRBV28 with TRBJ2-1; D is perhaps TRBD2 (5 bases). CDR1 is MDHEN, CDR2 SYDVKM, per germline. V lost 2 bases and J 5 bases, leaving 13 bases between the germline ends. The CDR3 consists of 15 residues.

This clonotype was seen more than once but under ten times. The chain couples TRBV7-9 to TRBJ1-6; D remains ambiguous. The ends were cut back, 2 bases at V and 2 bases at J, with 10 bases in the middle. The CDR3 runs 16 residues. CDR1 is SEHNR, CDR2 FQNEAQ, per germline (reference sequence). The CDR3: CASSLWFITYNSPLHF. In nucleotides, the CDR3 is TGTGCCAGCAGCTTATGGTTCATCACCTATAATTCACCCCTCCACTTT. The variable domain in full, completed from reference TRBV7-9 and TRBJ1-6, reads DTGVSQNPRHKITKRGQNVTFRCDPISEHNRLYWYRQTLGQGPEFLTYFQNEAQLEKSRLLSDRFSAERPKGSFSTLEIQRTEQGDSAMYLCASSLWFITYNSPLHFGNGTRLTVT.

J is TRBJ2-7 and V is TRBV24-1, with D possibly being TRBD1 (5 bases). This CDR3 is built from 13 residues. From germline, CDR1 is KGHDR and CDR2 SFDVKD. V shed 4 bases and J shed 7 bases, with 13 bases lying between them. CDR3 protein: CATSDAGPGEQYF. The CDR3, as DNA: TGTGCCACCAGTGACGCAGGGCCTGGTGAGCAGTACTTC.

This clonotype turned up a few times. The chain has TRBV20-1 and TRBJ2-1, with 8 bases lining up with TRBD1. Trimming cost V 0 bases and J 2 bases; bases outside gene matches: 3. The CDR3 loop spans 15 amino acids. Looked up from germline, CDR1 is DFQATT and CDR2 is SNEGSKA (reference sequence). In nucleotides, the CDR3 is TGCAGTGCTAGAGATCGGACAGGGCCCTACAATGAGCAGTTCTTC. Amino acid sequence: CSARDRTGPYNEQFF.

The table lists this clonotype with a few counts. V gene TRBV6-1 combines with J gene TRBJ1-5, with D hard to call. Trimming took 4 bases from V and 0 from J, leaving 13 bases between them. Germline V gives CDR1 MNHNS, CDR2 SASEGT. CDR3 size: 16 residues. CDR3 in amino acids: CASSVTVQSSNQPQHF. CDR3 DNA: TGTGCCAGCAGTGTTACGGTCCAAAGTAGCAATCAGCCCCAGCATTTT.

The J gene is TRBJ2-3, the V gene TRBV10-3; TRBD2 aligns across 9 bases. Germline assignment: CDR1 ENHRY and CDR2 SYGVKD. V trimming: 0 bases; J trimming: 5 bases; junction bases outside the gene matches: 9. The CDR3 is 17 amino acids. The CDR3 coding sequence is TGTGCCATCAGTGAGTCTAAGGGGGGACTAGCCCTAGATACGCAGTATTTT. This encodes CAISESKGGLALDTQYF.